This T cell receptor beta chain was recorded in a study of early T cells in non-severe SARS-CoV-2 infection. The CDR3 sequence is 15 residues long. The V and J ends lost 3 bases and 6 bases respectively, with 18 bases between them. CDR1 and CDR2 (germline): KGHSH, LQKENI. This clonotype was found many times. TCRdb reanalysed the 5' RACE reads using MiXCR and keeps one entry per CDR3 protein. The sample has about 100,000 distinct CDR3 sequences, over 10% seen once. The sequence was obtained from an adult who was a healthcare worker with PCR-confirmed SARS-CoV-2 infection or an uninfected control (not recorded which). This chain links TRBV18 with TRBJ2-7, with D tentatively TRBD2 (5 bases). The sequencing sample was made of whole blood. CDR3 nucleotides: TGTGCCAGCTCACCCACCGGACTCAGCACCGGCGAGCAGTACTTC. Its protein is CASSPTGLSTGEQYF.